This entry lists 21 T cell receptor beta chains sequenced from one sample in a study of T cell clones after liver transplantation. The table came from immunoSEQ multiplex PCR; TCRdb's copy has only in-frame clones and leaves some out. This sample has tens of thousands of clones; around four fifths occur once, and the top ten carry 2.5% to 3.5%. Sequencing used CD4+ T cells from blood, obtained at the 22-month timepoint. These receptors were collected from a human patient who received a liver transplant. These T cells may partly come from the graft donor.

The gene calls are TRBV4-3 and TRBJ2-2, with D possibly TRBD1 on 6 matching bases. The germline V gene has CDR1 LGHNA and CDR2 YSLEER. The CDR3 consists of 17 residues. Deletions cut 3 bases from V and 1 base from J, with 15 bases between. CDR3 residues: CASSHTAGAQNTGELFF. In nucleotides, the CDR3 is TGCGCCAGCAGCCACACCGCAGGGGCGCAGAACACCGGGGAGCTGTTTTTT.

The chain couples TRBV7-3 to TRBJ1-1; no definite D call. Between the trimmed V and J ends, which lost 7 bases and 2 bases, there was a span of 11 bases. This CDR3 comprises 13 residues. Germline V gene data show CDR1 as SGHTA and CDR2 as FQGTGA. CDR3 coding DNA: TGTGCCAGCAAGCTGGGTATAAACACTGAAGCTTTCTTT. It yields the protein CASKLGINTEAFF.

V gene TRBV5-4 combines with J gene TRBJ2-5; tentative D call: TRBD1 (5 bases). Trimming took off 4 bases at V and 2 bases at J, with 12 bases between the two ends. Germline V gene data show CDR1 as SGHNT and CDR2 as YYREEE (reference sequence). The CDR3 has 14 amino acids. The CDR3 here is CASSVGQGQETQYF. The DNA of the CDR3 is TGTGCCAGCAGCGTGGGGCAGGGTCAAGAGACCCAGTACTTC.

The chain links TRBV7-2 to TRBJ2-3; TRBD1 is a possible D gene (5 bases). V lost 5 bases and J 1 base, leaving 19 bases between the germline ends. Germline assignment: CDR1 SGHTA and CDR2 FQGNSA. This CDR3 spans 17 amino acids. The CDR3 region is CASSPRSRTWGTDTQYF. CDR3 DNA: TGTGCCAGCAGCCCAAGATCGCGGACATGGGGCACAGATACGCAGTATTTT.

This clone was seen more than once but under ten times. This chain uses TRBV29-1 with TRBJ1-2; no clear D gene. Germline V lookup: CDR1 SQVTM, CDR2 ANQGSEA. V lost 4 bases, J lost 6 bases, and 9 bases lay in between. This CDR3 region has 11 residues. The DNA for the CDR3 is TGCAGCGTTGGGGCAGTAGATGGCTACACCTTC. It codes for CSVGAVDGYTF. The full variable domain, in which reference TRBV29-1 and TRBJ1-2 provide the parts outside the CDR3, is SAVISQKPSRDICQRGTSLTIQCQVDSQVTMMFWYRQQPGQSLTLIATANQGSEATYESGFVIDKFPISRPNLTFSTLTVSNMSPEDSSIYLCSVGAVDGYTFGSGTRLTVV.

As DNA, the CDR3 is TGCGCCAGCAGCTTGGAGGGGCGGGGAGGAGCAGATACGCAGTATTTT. It encodes CASSLEGRGGADTQYF. The V and J genes are TRBV5-1 and TRBJ2-3; D might be TRBD2 (6 bases). Trimming took off 0 bases at V and 4 bases at J, with 15 bases between the two ends. Germline V gene data show CDR1 as SGHRS and CDR2 as YFSETQ. This CDR3 contains 16 residues. Combining the CDR3 with reference TRBV5-1 and TRBJ2-3 gives the whole variable domain KAGVTQTPRYLIKTRGQQVTLSCSPISGHRSVSWYQQTPGQGLQFLFEYFSETQRNKGNFPGRFSGRQFSNSRSEMNVSTLELGDSALYLCASSLEGRGGADTQYFGPGTRLTVL.

This clone showed up just once. The genes are TRBV7-8 and TRBJ2-5; 7 bases agree with TRBD1. V shed 5 bases, J shed 5 bases, and the junction held 11 bases outside the gene matches. Germline-derived CDR1 and CDR2 are SGHVS and FQNEAQ. The CDR3 contains 15 residues. In nucleotides, the CDR3 is TGTGCCAGCAGCGAGGGTACAGGGGTTTGGGAGACCCAGTACTTC. It translates to CASSEGTGVWETQYF. Together with reference TRBV7-8 and TRBJ2-5, the CDR3 gives the full variable domain: GAGVSQSPRYKVAKRGQDVALRCDPISGHVSLFWYQQALGQGPEFLTYFQNEAQLDKSGLPSDRFFAERPEGSVSTLKIQRTQQEDSAVYLCASSEGTGVWETQYFGPGTRLLVL.

The V and J genes are TRBV30 and TRBJ2-4; TRBD2 is a possible D gene (7 bases). Per germline, CDR1 GTSNPN and CDR2 SVGIG (reference sequence). This CDR3 is built from 14 residues. V was pared by 1 base and J by 2 bases, with 9 bases between. The CDR3 protein is CAWSAGGPKNIQYF. DNA for the CDR3: TGTGCCTGGAGTGCCGGGGGGCCCAAAAACATTCAGTACTTC.

This rearrangement joins TRBV28 to TRBJ2-7; 9 bases agree with TRBD1. Germline V gene sequence: CDR1 MDHEN, CDR2 SYDVKM. CDR3 size: 15 residues. Losses at the gene ends were 5 bases for V and 4 bases for J; bases not matched to a gene: 9. The CDR3 is CASSPPGQGDYEQYF. CDR3 DNA: TGTGCCAGCAGTCCTCCGGGACAGGGTGATTACGAGCAGTACTTC. The whole variable domain, remainder taken from reference TRBV28 and TRBJ2-7, is DVKVTQSSRYLVKRTGEKVFLECVQDMDHENMFWYRQDPGLGLRLIYFSYDVKMKEKGDIPEGYSVSREKKERFSLILESASTNQTSMYLCASSPPGQGDYEQYFGPGTRLTVT.

This clone has a handful of counts. This chain uses TRBV2 with TRBJ1-2; D not resolved. This CDR3 has 14 residues. Trimming removed 6 bases at V and 2 bases at J, with 13 bases between. The germline V gene has CDR1 SNHLY and CDR2 FYNNEI. This chain's CDR3 is CASRGSQKNYGYTF. CDR3 coding DNA: TGTGCCAGCAGAGGGTCGCAGAAGAACTATGGCTACACCTTC.

J is TRBJ2-1 and V is TRBV5-4; 9 bases match TRBD1. The CDR3 is made up of 14 amino acids. Germline CDR1 and CDR2: SGHNT and YYREEE (reference sequence). The junction had 2 bases not matched to a gene; V was cut back by 3 bases and J by 4 bases. Written as DNA, the CDR3 is TGTGCCAGCAGCTCGGGACAGGGTTACAATGAGCAGTTCTTC. Its translation is CASSSGQGYNEQFF. The whole variable domain, filled in from reference TRBV5-4 and TRBJ2-1, reads ETGVTQSPTHLIKTRGQQVTLRCSSQSGHNTVSWYQQALGQGPQFIFQYYREEENGRGNFPPRFSGLQFPNYSSELNVNALELDDSALYLCASSSGQGYNEQFFGPGTRLTVL.

The CDR3 DNA sequence: TGTGCCAGCTCCCGGACAGATGAAGCTTTCTTT. Protein product: CASSRTDEAFF. The chain is built from TRBV18 and TRBJ1-1; D is perhaps TRBD1 (6 bases). Trimming pared 6 bases from V and 7 bases from J, leaving 9 bases between. CDR1 and CDR2 (germline): KGHSH, LQKENI. The CDR3 totals 11 residues.

The chain couples TRBV5-1 to TRBJ2-2, with 13 positions matching TRBD2. The CDR3 has 21 residues. In germline, CDR1 is SGHRS, CDR2 YFSETQ. V lost 4 bases and J lost 3; bases outside the gene matches: 18. The CDR3 DNA reads TGCGCCAGCAGCGATACGAGAGCCGGGACTAGCGGGATGGGGTACACCGGGGAGCTGTTTTTT. Its protein is CASSDTRAGTSGMGYTGELFF.

The chain combines TRBV6-1 with TRBJ1-4, with D possibly TRBD1 on 5 matching bases. V was clipped by 6 bases and J by 5 bases, with 13 bases between them. CDR3 length: 14 residues. CDR1 is MNHNS, CDR2 SASEGT, per germline. The CDR3, as DNA: TGTGCCAGCAGGGGGTCACAGGAAAATGAAAAACTGTTTTTT. Translating gives CASRGSQENEKLFF.

The rearrangement joins TRBV11-3 to TRBJ2-1; possibly TRBD1 or TRBD2 for D (5 bases each). The germline gives CDR1 SGHNT, CDR2 YENEEA. This CDR3 has 14 residues. The V end lost 5 bases, the J end lost 2 bases, and 10 bases lay between the germline ends. The CDR3 nucleotides are TGTGCCAGCAGCGACGGGACGGCCTACAATGAGCAGTTCTTC. Its translation: CASSDGTAYNEQFF.

This chain links TRBV7-3 with TRBJ1-1; weak D call: TRBD1 (5 bases). Germline CDR1 reads SGHTA; CDR2 reads FQGTGA. Trimming took off 5 bases at V and 0 bases at J, with 10 bases between the two ends. The CDR3 contains 14 residues. CDR3 bases: TGTGCCAGCAGCCCCCAGGGACTGAACACTGAAGCTTTCTTT. Amino acids: CASSPQGLNTEAFF.

The genes are TRBV28 and TRBJ2-7; possibly TRBD2 for D (5 bases). Germline V gene data show CDR1 as MDHEN and CDR2 as SYDVKM. V was trimmed by 7 bases and J by 6 bases, leaving 19 bases between them. The CDR3 runs 14 residues. The CDR3, as DNA: TGTGCCAGCAATCACCACCTGGGAGCATCCGAGCAGTACTTC. Encoded protein: CASNHHLGASEQYF.

The chain employs TRBV29-1 and TRBJ1-1; D is possibly TRBD1 (5 bases). The CDR3 is 14 amino acids. V lost 4 bases to trimming and J lost 1 base, with 13 bases between them. CDR1 and CDR2 (germline): SQVTM, ANQGSEA. CDR3 residues: CSVVDRRRNTEAFF. CDR3 nucleotides: TGCAGCGTTGTTGACAGAAGACGGAACACTGAAGCTTTCTTT.

The V gene is TRBV7-3, the J gene TRBJ2-2; TRBD2 aligns across 7 bases. The CDR3 loop spans 15 amino acids. CDR1 and CDR2 (germline): SGHTA, FQGTGA. V was clipped by 4 bases and J by 4 bases; unmatched bases: 6. The DNA of the CDR3 is TGTGCCAGCAGCTCGAGTAGCGGGCTCACCGGGGAGCTGTTTTTT. Its translation: CASSSSSGLTGELFF.

The chain links TRBV2 to TRBJ2-1; 13 bases are a match to TRBD2. The CDR3 loop spans 15 amino acids. J gave up 8 bases and V 6 bases, and 7 bases lay outside the gene matches. Per the germline V gene, CDR1 is SNHLY and CDR2 is FYNNEI. CDR3 in amino acids: CASSTSGRAGDEQFF. Written as DNA, the CDR3 is TGTGCCAGCAGCACTAGCGGGAGGGCCGGGGATGAGCAGTTCTTC.

This clone showed up just once. The chain employs TRBV5-6 and TRBJ2-5; no clear D. V lost 4 bases to trimming and J lost 4 bases, with 8 bases between them. This CDR3 has 12 amino acids. Germline loops: CDR1 SGHDT, CDR2 YYEEEE. The CDR3: CASSVIGETQYF. CDR3 sequence (DNA): TGTGCCAGCAGCGTGATCGGAGAGACCCAGTACTTC.